The 16 T cell receptor beta chains listed next were all sequenced from one sample in a study of T cells after yellow fever vaccination (dated by TCRdb to about 2019). The sample's treatment or condition label is to be understood as: live attenuated yellow fever vaccine strain. The library was obtained by 5' RACE. These reads were obtained on an Illumina HiSeq 2500. TCRdb's own reprocessing of the public reads used fastp at Q25 and MiXCR and kept productive beta chains. Identical CDR3 protein sequences are pooled into one entry, listed with their most common genes and DNA. The sample profile shows 30,000 to 35,000 distinct CDR3 sequences; approximately 6.6% of them were found once. Jointly, the top ten make up less than 25% of the sample. This specimen consisted of PBMCs, either bulk or a sorted T-cell subset (CD4+, CD8+, memory, or dextramer-sorted; not recorded which), obtained on the day of the first yellow fever vaccination. Receptors were obtained from a man between 18 and 29 years old who received the YFV17D yellow fever vaccine.

V usage is TRBV5-4 and J usage is TRBJ1-1; 8 positions match TRBD1. V was pared by 3 bases and J by 6 bases, with 7 bases of the junction left unmatched. This CDR3 spans 14 amino acids. CDR1 is SGHNT and CDR2 is YYREEE in the germline V gene (reference sequence). The CDR3 sequence is CASSWTDRGAEAFF. The CDR3, as DNA: TGTGCCAGCAGCTGGACAGACAGGGGCGCTGAAGCTTTCTTT. Complete variable domain (other parts from reference TRBV5-4 and TRBJ1-1): ETGVTQSPTHLIKTRGQQVTLRCSSQSGHNTVSWYQQALGQGPQFIFQYYREEENGRGNFPPRFSGLQFPNYSSELNVNALELDDSALYLCASSWTDRGAEAFFGQGTRLTVV.

The chain joins TRBV11-2 to TRBJ1-1; D may be TRBD1 (6 bases). Between the trimmed V and J ends, which lost 5 bases and 2 bases, there was a span of 12 bases. This CDR3 is built from 14 residues. Germline values: CDR1 SGHAT, CDR2 FQNNGV. In DNA form, the CDR3 reads TGTGCCAGCAGCCGCGTGGGGGCCAACACTGAAGCTTTCTTT. Amino acids: CASSRVGANTEAFF.

This clonotype was counted many times. The chain is built from TRBV2 and TRBJ1-2, with TRBD1 as a possible D gene (5 bases). The germline CDR1 and CDR2 sequences are SNHLY and FYNNEI. V lost 7 bases and J 8 bases, leaving 14 bases between the germline ends. CDR3 size: 12 residues. The CDR3 sequence: CASTGGAEGYTF. The CDR3 region has the DNA TGTGCCAGCACCGGGGGAGCGGAAGGCTACACCTTC.

The sample holds many counts of this clonotype. The J gene is TRBJ2-7, the V gene TRBV5-1, with D perhaps being TRBD1 or TRBD2 (5 bases each). The CDR3 spans 16 residues. From germline, CDR1 is SGHRS and CDR2 YFSETQ. The ends were cut back, 0 bases at V and 7 bases at J, with 20 bases in the middle. The CDR3 DNA reads TGCGCCAGCAGCTTGGGGGACGCTGCGGCTTCGGGGGAGCAGTACTTC. Amino acids: CASSLGDAAASGEQYF.

This clonotype was recorded at least ten times. The rearrangement joins TRBV7-2 to TRBJ2-2; D unresolved. This CDR3 region has 13 residues. Germline V gene sequence: CDR1 SGHTA, CDR2 FQGNSA. Trimming shortened V by 4 bases and J by 8 bases, and 11 bases separated the two germline ends. The CDR3 region is CASSSWHDGELFF. CDR3 sequence (DNA): TGTGCCAGCAGCTCTTGGCACGATGGGGAGCTGTTTTTT.

The gene calls are TRBV6-4 and TRBJ2-1; 7 bases are a match to TRBD1. Trimming took 2 bases from V and 4 from J; bases not matched to a gene: 5. CDR3 length equals 15 residues. Per the germline V gene, CDR1 is MRHNA and CDR2 is SNTAGT. In DNA form, the CDR3 reads TGTGCCAGCAGTGACACCACAGGGGCGTACAATGAGCAGTTCTTC. Its protein product is CASSDTTGAYNEQFF.

This clonotype was observed many times. The chain employs TRBV11-2 and TRBJ1-3; D perhaps matches TRBD1 (5 bases). Germline CDR1 SGHAT, CDR2 FQNNGV. The CDR3 is made up of 15 amino acids. V lost 4 bases and J lost 4, with 14 bases in between. The CDR3 DNA reads as TGTGCCAGCAGCTCGATTCGGGGACTAGGAAACACCATATATTTT. Residues: CASSSIRGLGNTIYF.

The chain couples TRBV6-1 to TRBJ1-1; D remains ambiguous. Germline assignment: CDR1 MNHNS and CDR2 SASEGT. V was trimmed by 6 bases and J by 0 bases, leaving 5 bases between them. This CDR3 spans 12 amino acids. CDR3 coding DNA: TGTGCCAGCAGGAGCTTGAACACTGAAGCTTTCTTT. Translating it yields CASRSLNTEAFF.

This clonotype was detected many times. This chain joins TRBV10-3 and TRBJ2-3, with D uncertain. This CDR3 has 14 residues. V was trimmed by 3 bases and J by 6 bases, leaving 13 bases between them. Germline CDR1 and CDR2: ENHRY and SYGVKD. Here the CDR3 DNA reads TGTGCCATCAGTGATGTTTCGGCGTCGGATACGCAGTATTTT. Amino acid sequence: CAISDVSASDTQYF.

This clonotype was counted ten times or more. V gene TRBV12-3 or TRBV12-4 combines with J gene TRBJ2-2, with D possibly matching TRBD1 (5 bases). V shed 7 bases and J shed 0 bases, with 12 bases lying between them. This CDR3 comprises 15 residues. The CDR3 is CASTSRTTNTGELFF. CDR3 bases: TGTGCCAGCACCTCGAGGACAACGAACACCGGGGAGCTGTTTTTT.

This clonotype showed up many times. The chain links TRBV28 to TRBJ1-5, with D possibly TRBD1 on 5 matching bases. Germline CDR1 MDHEN, CDR2 SYDVKM. V lost 2 bases, J lost 0 bases, and 8 bases lay in between. The CDR3 extends over 15 amino acids. The CDR3 region is CASSLGGYSNQPQHF. In DNA form, the CDR3 reads TGTGCCAGCAGTTTAGGGGGTTATAGCAATCAGCCCCAGCATTTT.

This clonotype was picked up many times. This chain connects TRBV5-6 to TRBJ2-3, with 10 bases identical to TRBD2. V shed 5 bases, J shed 0 bases, and the junction held 3 bases outside the gene matches. Looked up from germline, CDR1 is SGHDT and CDR2 is YYEEEE. The CDR3 runs 15 residues. Here the CDR3 DNA reads TGTGCCAGCAGAATAGCGGGGGGCAGCACAGATACGCAGTATTTT. Protein sequence: CASRIAGGSTDTQYF.

This clonotype was observed many times. The chain recombines TRBV5-6 with TRBJ1-1; no firm D call. CDR1 SGHDT and CDR2 YYEEEE come from the germline V gene. The CDR3 runs 11 residues. With 1 base removed from V and 5 bases from J, the gap between germline ends came to 3 bases. The DNA for the CDR3 is TGTGCCAGCAGCTTGTGGACTGAAGCTTTCTTT. It translates to CASSLWTEAFF.

This clonotype was seen a handful of times. The chain is built from TRBV30 and TRBJ2-3; D is perhaps TRBD1 (6 bases). The germline V gene has CDR1 GTSNPN and CDR2 SVGIG (reference sequence). V gave up 8 bases and J gave up 9 bases, with 15 bases separating them. The CDR3 spans 11 residues. The CDR3 loop is CAGDTRRTQYF. The CDR3 DNA is TGTGCCGGGGACACCCGGCGGACGCAGTATTTT.

This clonotype was seen at least ten times. The rearrangement links TRBV19 to TRBJ2-3; D not certain. Trimming stripped 0 bases from V and 4 bases from J, with 14 bases between. Germline V gives CDR1 LNHDA, CDR2 SQIVND (reference sequence). The CDR3 consists of 16 residues. The CDR3, as DNA: TGTGCCAGTAGTATAGATCTGGTGTCAATTCCAGATACGCAGTATTTT. As protein: CASSIDLVSIPDTQYF.

This clonotype appeared many times. V and J are TRBV10-3 and TRBJ2-1; tentatively, D is TRBD2 (5 bases). The CDR3 is 13 amino acids. CDR1 is ENHRY, CDR2 SYGVKD, per germline. V shed 3 bases and J shed 10 bases, with 13 bases lying between them. CDR3 nucleotide sequence: TGTGCCATCAGTGATCGGGGTCTGAGAGAGCAGTTCTTC. Translating it yields CAISDRGLREQFF.